This entry lists 15 T cell receptor beta chains sequenced from one sample in a study of radiation and T cells in renal cell carcinoma. Profiled with immunoSEQ multiplex PCR; TCRdb holds only in-frame clones, not every one. The repertoire has approximately 100,000 clones, about 88% of them found once; the top ten carry over 6%. Regarding time point: baseline pretreatment blood. Documented treatment: 15 Gy SBRT to primary tumor, nephrectomy 4 weeks later. The sample was blood, taken from a patient whose treatment included radiotherapy and nephrectomy. Receptors originate from a man aged 45-60 years with renal cell carcinoma.

The rearrangement links TRBV5-1 to TRBJ2-1; D possibly corresponds to TRBD2 (5 bases). The CDR3 consists of 15 residues. The germline CDR1 and CDR2 sequences are SGHRS and YFSETQ. Trimming cost V 4 bases and J 0 bases, with 11 bases left between them. This chain's CDR3 is CASSDYQGSYNEQFF. The CDR3, as DNA: TGCGCCAGCAGCGACTATCAAGGCTCCTACAATGAGCAGTTCTTC. The full variable domain, its missing parts supplied by reference TRBV5-1 and TRBJ2-1, is KAGVTQTPRYLIKTRGQQVTLSCSPISGHRSVSWYQQTPGQGLQFLFEYFSETQRNKGNFPGRFSGRQFSNSRSEMNVSTLELGDSALYLCASSDYQGSYNEQFFGPGTRLTVL.

V is TRBV29-1 and J is TRBJ2-3; D is possibly TRBD2 (5 bases). The CDR3 consists of 12 residues. Germline assignment: CDR1 SQVTM and CDR2 ANQGSEA. V was clipped by 6 bases and J by 3 bases, with 10 bases between them. CDR3 region: CSVGSGTDTQYF. The CDR3, as DNA: TGCAGCGTCGGCTCGGGAACAGATACGCAGTATTTT.

The chain links TRBV18 to TRBJ1-6; 8 nucleotides agree with TRBD1. Trimming at V came to 5 bases and at J to 10 bases, leaving 7 bases not matched to a gene. The CDR3 consists of 14 residues. Germline loops: CDR1 KGHSH, CDR2 LQKENI. CDR3 residues: CASSTGTGSSPLHF. In DNA, the CDR3 is TGTGCCAGCTCAACCGGGACAGGATCCTCACCCCTCCACTTT.

The chain links TRBV27 to TRBJ2-1; 11 nucleotides agree with TRBD1. From germline, CDR1 is MNHEY and CDR2 SMNVEV (reference sequence). CDR3 length equals 16 residues. Germline trimming cut 5 bases from V and 7 bases from J; bases unmatched to any gene: 10. CDR3 sequence: CASSPNPGQGDNEQFF. The CDR3 region has the DNA TGTGCCAGCAGTCCTAATCCGGGACAGGGGGATAATGAGCAGTTCTTC.

This chain links TRBV11-3 with TRBJ2-1, with no clear D. The CDR3 runs 14 residues. Germline-derived CDR1 and CDR2 are SGHNT and YENEEA. Deletions cut 5 bases from V and 3 bases from J, with 11 bases between. CDR3 sequence reads: CASSPEGFYNEQFF. In DNA form, the CDR3 reads TGTGCCAGCAGCCCTGAAGGGTTCTACAATGAGCAGTTCTTC.

The rearrangement joins TRBV7-6 to TRBJ2-7; D may correspond to TRBD1 or TRBD2 (5 bases each). Germline CDR1 SGHVS, CDR2 FNYEAQ. This CDR3 comprises 14 residues. Trimming cost V 0 bases and J 2 bases, with 8 bases left between them. CDR3 region: CASSLAGTTYEQYF. For the CDR3, the DNA is TGTGCCAGCAGCTTAGCGGGGACCACCTACGAGCAGTACTTC.

The V and J genes are TRBV7-2 and TRBJ1-2, with D possibly matching TRBD1 (5 bases). The length of the CDR3 is 13 residues. The V end lost 4 bases, the J end lost 14 bases, and 20 bases lay between the germline ends. Germline assignment: CDR1 SGHTA and CDR2 FQGNSA. DNA of the CDR3: TGTGCCAGCAGCTCCTATAGTAAGGGGTCTGGAACCTTC. Amino acids: CASSSYSKGSGTF. The full variable domain, its missing parts supplied by reference TRBV7-2 and TRBJ1-2, is GAGVSQSPSNKVTEKGKDVELRCDPISGHTALYWYRQSLGQGLEFLIYFQGNSAPDKSGLPSDRFSAERTGGSVSTLTIQRTQQEDSAVYLCASSSYSKGSGTFGSGTRLTVV.

This chain links TRBV2 with TRBJ2-5; 9 bases line up with TRBD1. The CDR3 loop spans 15 amino acids. Germline V gene lookup returns CDR1 SNHLY and CDR2 FYNNEI. Unmatched junction bases numbered 2, after V lost 3 bases and J lost 0 bases. In DNA form, the CDR3 reads TGTGCCAGCAGTGATGGGACAGGGTACCAAGAGACCCAGTACTTC. As protein: CASSDGTGYQETQYF.

The chain has TRBV5-8 and TRBJ2-6; D remains ambiguous. Germline V lookup: CDR1 SGHTS, CDR2 YDEGEE. The CDR3 runs 14 residues. V lost 4 bases, J lost 9 bases, and 14 bases lay in between. This chain's CDR3 is CASSLRHGFNVLTF. The DNA for the CDR3 is TGTGCCAGCAGCCTAAGACACGGTTTCAACGTCCTGACTTTC.

The rearrangement uses TRBV5-1 and TRBJ2-3; 15 bases agree with TRBD2. V was clipped by 5 bases and J by 4 bases; unmatched bases: 5. In germline, CDR1 is SGHRS, CDR2 YFSETQ. The CDR3 has 16 residues. CDR3: CASRRTSGGAADTQYF. As DNA, the CDR3 is TGCGCCAGCAGAAGGACTAGCGGGGGGGCCGCAGATACGCAGTATTTT. Together with reference TRBV5-1 and TRBJ2-3, the CDR3 gives the full variable domain: KAGVTQTPRYLIKTRGQQVTLSCSPISGHRSVSWYQQTPGQGLQFLFEYFSETQRNKGNFPGRFSGRQFSNSRSEMNVSTLELGDSALYLCASRRTSGGAADTQYFGPGTRLTVL.

This sequence joins TRBV5-4 and TRBJ2-3; D is possibly TRBD1 or TRBD2 (5 bases each). Looked up from germline, CDR1 is SGHNT and CDR2 is YYREEE (reference sequence). V was clipped by 4 bases and J by 0 bases, with 12 bases between them. The CDR3 covers 15 residues. In DNA, the CDR3 is TGTGCCAGCAGCGCTCGGGACGGTAGCACAGATACGCAGTATTTT. The encoded protein is CASSARDGSTDTQYF. Full variable domain (outside the CDR3, taken from reference TRBV5-4 and TRBJ2-3): ETGVTQSPTHLIKTRGQQVTLRCSSQSGHNTVSWYQQALGQGPQFIFQYYREEENGRGNFPPRFSGLQFPNYSSELNVNALELDDSALYLCASSARDGSTDTQYFGPGTRLTVL.

The genes are TRBV13 and TRBJ1-4; TRBD1 is a possible D gene (6 bases). The germline V and J ends were trimmed by 5 bases and 7 bases, with 17 bases remaining between them. CDR1 is PRHDT and CDR2 is FYEKMQ in the germline V gene (reference sequence). The length of the CDR3 is 15 residues. As DNA, the CDR3 is TGTGCCAGCAGCCCACAACAGGGTTCGGTTGAAAAACTGTTTTTT. Translation: CASSPQQGSVEKLFF.

V gene TRBV5-1 combines with J gene TRBJ2-5; D might be TRBD2 (5 bases). CDR1 is SGHRS, CDR2 YFSETQ, per germline. The CDR3 loop spans 15 amino acids. Trimming stripped 1 base from V and 5 bases from J, with 15 bases between. The CDR3 here is CASSLNRGSYETQYF. CDR3 in DNA: TGCGCCAGCAGCTTGAACCGGGGAAGTTATGAGACCCAGTACTTC.

The rearrangement joins TRBV5-8 to TRBJ2-1; 11 bases are shared with TRBD2. The length of the CDR3 is 15 residues. CDR1 and CDR2 (germline): SGHTS, YDEGEE. The J segment lost 4 bases and the V segment lost 4 bases, leaving 4 bases of the junction unmatched. CDR3 residues: CASSGGLAEYNEQFF. CDR3 nucleotide sequence: TGTGCCAGCAGCGGGGGACTAGCGGAGTACAATGAGCAGTTCTTC.

The V gene is TRBV4-1, the J gene TRBJ1-2; no clear D. This CDR3 region has 17 residues. Trimming removed 2 bases at V and 6 bases at J, with 22 bases between. From germline, CDR1 is MGHRA and CDR2 YSYEKL. The CDR3 reads CASSQTAGYALNHGYTF. CDR3 nucleotide sequence: TGCGCCAGCAGCCAAACGGCAGGATACGCCCTAAACCATGGCTACACCTTC.